This passage covers 32 T cell receptor beta chains from one sample sequenced in a study of blood T cell repertoires in COVID-19. Assay: immunoSEQ multiplex PCR; the TCRdb copy retains only in-frame clones and omits some. Among around 140,000 clones, approximately 87% were seen once, and the ten largest hold under 7.5%. The sample consisted of peripheral blood. These receptors originate from a man older than 75 with acute or convalescent COVID-19.

Details on this clone: Within the sample, other DNA sequences also encode this same CDR3. The rearrangement links TRBV7-2 to TRBJ2-7; no clear D. The V gene lost 1 base and the J gene lost 4 bases, with 8 bases spanning the gap. This CDR3 contains 13 residues. Germline values: CDR1 SGHTA, CDR2 FQGNSA. CDR3 nucleotides: TGTGCCAGCAGCTTAGGTAGAGGATACGAGCAGTACTTC. It specifies CASSLGRGYEQYF.

The gene calls are TRBV5-1 and TRBJ2-1; TRBD1 might be the D (5 bases). Germline V gene lookup returns CDR1 SGHRS and CDR2 YFSETQ. The CDR3 length is 17 residues. Trimming took off 0 bases at V and 4 bases at J, with 17 bases between the two ends. The DNA of the CDR3 is TGCGCCAGCAGCTTGGCCACTGGACAAGAAGTTTACAATGAGCAGTTCTTC. Its protein is CASSLATGQEVYNEQFF.

In its sample, this clone was seen a few times. J is TRBJ2-3 and V is TRBV19, with 9 bases matching TRBD1. The germline V gene encodes CDR1 LNHDA and CDR2 SQIVND (reference sequence). The CDR3 extends over 15 amino acids. V lost 6 bases to trimming and J lost 2 bases; unmatched junction nucleotides: 6. The CDR3 region has the DNA TGTGCCAGTAGACCGGGACAGGGAACCACAGATACGCAGTATTTT. As protein: CASRPGQGTTDTQYF.

This chain joins TRBV19 and TRBJ1-2; possible D gene TRBD1, 6 bases. Germline lookup yields CDR1 LNHDA and CDR2 SQIVND (reference sequence). This CDR3 is built from 14 residues. The V and J ends lost 5 bases and 3 bases respectively, with 13 bases between them. CDR3 in amino acids: CASSSSGHYYGYTF. The CDR3 coding sequence is TGTGCCAGTAGTTCCTCGGGACACTACTATGGCTACACCTTC.

The chain joins TRBV5-6 to TRBJ2-5; a weak D match, TRBD2 (7 bases). Germline CDR1 and CDR2: SGHDT and YYEEEE. V dropped 4 bases and J dropped 5 bases, with 15 bases sitting between them. This CDR3 has 14 residues. CDR3 loop: CASSRGAGFETQYF. For the CDR3, the DNA is TGTGCCAGCAGCCGGGGGGCCGGGTTCGAGACCCAGTACTTC.

V gene TRBV19 combines with J gene TRBJ2-3; the D gene is possibly TRBD1 (5 bases). The germline CDR1 and CDR2 sequences are LNHDA and SQIVND (reference sequence). With 0 bases removed from V and 0 bases from J, the gap between germline ends came to 13 bases. The CDR3 contains 17 residues. The CDR3 is CASSIDLGQGSTDTQYF. The CDR3 DNA follows: TGTGCCAGTAGTATAGATTTGGGCCAGGGTAGCACAGATACGCAGTATTTT.

Here the CDR3 DNA reads TGTGCCAGCAGTGTTGGGATAGCGGGAGCAGAGACCCAGTACTTC. Translation gives CASSVGIAGAETQYF. The chain employs TRBV2 and TRBJ2-5; 9 nucleotides match TRBD2. Unmatched junction bases numbered 7, after V lost 4 bases and J lost 4 bases. Germline assignment: CDR1 SNHLY and CDR2 FYNNEI. CDR3 length equals 15 residues. The whole variable domain, filled in from reference TRBV2 and TRBJ2-5, reads EPEVTQTPSHQVTQMGQEVILRCVPISNHLYFYWYRQILGQKVEFLVSFYNNEISEKSEIFDDQFSVERPDGSNFTLKIRSTKLEDSAMYFCASSVGIAGAETQYFGPGTRLLVL.

The V gene is TRBV18, the J gene TRBJ2-1; TRBD2 matches 9 bases. With V trimmed by 8 bases and J by 9 bases, 8 bases remained unmatched. The germline V gene has CDR1 KGHSH and CDR2 LQKENI. The CDR3 is 13 amino acids. CDR3 DNA sequence: TGTGCCAGCCGAACCGGGACTAGCAGTGAGCAGTTCTTC. Protein: CASRTGTSSEQFF.

This chain uses TRBV12-3 or TRBV12-4 with TRBJ2-2; perhaps TRBD1 as D (5 bases). CDR3 size: 13 residues. Deletions cut 7 bases from V and 5 bases from J, with 11 bases between. The chain's CDR3 is CASTDQGTGELFF. The DNA for the CDR3 is TGTGCCAGCACCGATCAGGGTACCGGGGAGCTGTTTTTT.

The chain couples TRBV5-4 to TRBJ2-1; D call uncertain. The length of the CDR3 is 15 residues. Germline CDR1 reads SGHNT; CDR2 reads YYREEE (reference sequence). Trimming took off 1 base at V and 2 bases at J, with 10 bases between the two ends. CDR3 amino acids: CASSLNGGTYNEQFF. The CDR3 coding sequence is TGTGCCAGCAGCTTGAACGGCGGCACCTACAATGAGCAGTTCTTC.

This chain uses TRBV5-1 with TRBJ2-7; 10 nucleotides match TRBD1. The CDR3 extends over 15 amino acids. Per germline, CDR1 SGHRS and CDR2 YFSETQ. Unmatched junction bases numbered 2, after V lost 0 bases and J lost 2 bases. CDR3 nucleotide sequence: TGCGCCAGCAGCTTGGGGGACAGGGGAACCTACGAGCAGTACTTC. Translating gives CASSLGDRGTYEQYF. Using reference TRBV5-1 and TRBJ2-7 for the parts outside the CDR3, the full variable domain is KAGVTQTPRYLIKTRGQQVTLSCSPISGHRSVSWYQQTPGQGLQFLFEYFSETQRNKGNFPGRFSGRQFSNSRSEMNVSTLELGDSALYLCASSLGDRGTYEQYFGPGTRLTVT.

The CDR3 DNA reads as TGTGCCAGCAGCCCGGCGGGAGGCGAGCAGTACTTC. Its protein is CASSPAGGEQYF. The chain joins TRBV5-4 to TRBJ2-7; 8 bases fit TRBD2. CDR3 length: 12 residues. Looked up from germline, CDR1 is SGHNT and CDR2 is YYREEE (reference sequence). V trimming: 4 bases; J trimming: 6 bases; junction bases outside the gene matches: 3.

CDR3 residues: CASSQGQGPISGGYTF. DNA of the CDR3: TGTGCCAGCAGCCAAGGACAGGGCCCTATTTCAGGTGGCTACACCTTC. The rearrangement joins TRBV5-4 to TRBJ1-2; 8 bases align to TRBD1. Germline trimming cut 4 bases from V and 7 bases from J; bases unmatched to any gene: 15. CDR1 SGHNT and CDR2 YYREEE come from the germline V gene (reference sequence). The CDR3 is made up of 16 amino acids.

This chain uses TRBV6-6 with TRBJ2-2, with D possibly TRBD1 on 6 matching bases. V gave up 7 bases and J gave up 0 bases, with 12 bases separating them. The CDR3 spans 15 residues. Per the germline V gene, CDR1 is MNHNY and CDR2 is SVGAGI (reference sequence). The CDR3, as DNA: TGTGCCAGCACCTCAGACAGGACGAACACCGGGGAGCTGTTTTTT. This encodes CASTSDRTNTGELFF.

The chain is built from TRBV19 and TRBJ2-1; perhaps TRBD2 as D (7 bases). Trimming removed 7 bases at V and 9 bases at J, with 22 bases between. The CDR3 is 15 amino acids. Germline V gene data show CDR1 as LNHDA and CDR2 as SQIVND (reference sequence). The CDR3 sequence: CASNSKRGGHSEQFF. CDR3 nucleotide sequence: TGTGCCAGTAACTCAAAAAGGGGGGGCCACAGTGAGCAGTTCTTC. Supplemented by reference TRBV19 and TRBJ2-1, the full variable domain reads DGGITQSPKYLFRKEGQNVTLSCEQNLNHDAMYWYRQDPGQGLRLIYYSQIVNDFQKGDIAEGYSVSREKKESFPLTVTSAQKNPTAFYLCASNSKRGGHSEQFFGPGTRLTVL.

V and J are TRBV5-4 and TRBJ2-2; TRBD1 agrees at 8 bases. J gave up 7 bases and V 5 bases, and 13 bases lay outside the gene matches. Germline V gene lookup returns CDR1 SGHNT and CDR2 YYREEE (reference sequence). CDR3 length: 16 residues. The CDR3 bases are TGTGCCAGCAGTCCAACCCCCAGGGGGCTAGGCGGGGAGCTGTTTTTT. Translating gives CASSPTPRGLGGELFF. The whole variable domain, remainder taken from reference TRBV5-4 and TRBJ2-2, is ETGVTQSPTHLIKTRGQQVTLRCSSQSGHNTVSWYQQALGQGPQFIFQYYREEENGRGNFPPRFSGLQFPNYSSELNVNALELDDSALYLCASSPTPRGLGGELFFGEGSRLTVL.

The rearrangement links TRBV5-1 to TRBJ2-1; 12 bases align to TRBD1. The CDR3 length is 15 residues. CDR1 and CDR2 (germline): SGHRS, YFSETQ. With 4 bases clipped from V and 9 bases from J, the junction kept 8 bases outside the gene matches. The CDR3 loop reads CASSLGTGGLGEQFF. The CDR3 bases are TGCGCCAGCAGCCTCGGGACAGGGGGCTTGGGTGAGCAGTTCTTC.

V gene TRBV6-5 combines with J gene TRBJ1-3; D might be TRBD1 (6 bases). The CDR3 covers 14 residues. Trimming stripped 7 bases from V and 1 base from J, with 11 bases between. Germline V gene lookup returns CDR1 MNHEY and CDR2 SVGAGI. The CDR3 sequence: CASKGGVSGNTIYF. DNA for the CDR3: TGTGCCAGCAAGGGGGGGGTTTCTGGAAACACCATATATTTT.

In DNA, the CDR3 is TGTGCCAGCAGTGGACAGGGGGCGTTCACTGAAGCTTTCTTT. Protein sequence: CASSGQGAFTEAFF. The genes are TRBV2 and TRBJ1-1; 10 positions agree with TRBD1. In germline, CDR1 is SNHLY, CDR2 FYNNEI. V shed 4 bases and J 4 bases; nucleotides not matched to a gene: 3. This CDR3 spans 14 amino acids.

CDR3 residues: CASSRWGAGELFF. In DNA, the CDR3 is TGTGCCAGCAGCCGGTGGGGGGCCGGGGAGCTGTTTTTT. The chain links TRBV14 to TRBJ2-2, with D perhaps TRBD2 (6 bases). The V end was cut by 4 bases, the J end by 6 bases, with 9 bases between. The CDR3 runs 13 residues. The germline V gene has CDR1 SGHDN and CDR2 FVKESK.

This chain uses TRBV19 with TRBJ2-1; tentatively, D is TRBD2 (5 bases). Trimming cost V 5 bases and J 0 bases, with 11 bases left between them. CDR1 and CDR2 (germline): LNHDA, SQIVND (reference sequence). CDR3 length equals 15 residues. CDR3 sequence: CASSPSGPSYNEQFF. The CDR3 DNA reads TGTGCCAGTAGTCCAAGCGGTCCCTCCTACAATGAGCAGTTCTTC.

The CDR3 loop reads CASSLTGVGGYTF. The CDR3 DNA follows: TGTGCCAGCAGTCTCACAGGGGTTGGTGGCTACACCTTC. The chain has TRBV28 and TRBJ1-2, with TRBD1 matching over 7 bases. The CDR3 spans 13 residues. Trimming took 5 bases from V and 7 from J; bases not matched to a gene: 7. The germline CDR1 and CDR2 sequences are MDHEN and SYDVKM.

The chain has TRBV2 and TRBJ1-1; D may be TRBD1 (6 bases). V gave up 6 bases and J gave up 6 bases, with 23 bases separating them. The CDR3 contains 16 residues. The germline V gene encodes CDR1 SNHLY and CDR2 FYNNEI. CDR3 DNA: TGTGCCAGCAGGGAGAGACGAGGGGGAGAACGGTCTGAAGCTTTCTTT. Translating it yields CASRERRGGERSEAFF.

This rearrangement joins TRBV28 to TRBJ2-7; 9 bases are shared with TRBD1. The junction had 11 bases not matched to a gene; V was cut back by 5 bases and J by 3 bases. CDR3 size: 16 residues. CDR1 MDHEN and CDR2 SYDVKM come from the germline V gene. CDR3 coding DNA: TGTGCCAGCAGTATTGCGGGACAGGGAGGACTCTACGAGCAGTACTTC. Residues: CASSIAGQGGLYEQYF.

The J gene is TRBJ1-6, the V gene TRBV6-5; D perhaps matches TRBD1 (5 bases). Germline loops: CDR1 MNHEY, CDR2 SVGAGI. CDR3 length equals 14 residues. V gave up 6 bases and J gave up 9 bases, with 15 bases separating them. The DNA for the CDR3 is TGTGCCAGCAGCTCGGAGCAGGGAGGTTCACCCCTCCACTTT. Its translation: CASSSEQGGSPLHF.

The V and J genes are TRBV5-1 and TRBJ2-5; 7 bases map to TRBD1. The junction had 12 bases not matched to a gene; V was cut back by 5 bases and J by 5 bases. The CDR3 extends over 15 amino acids. From germline, CDR1 is SGHRS and CDR2 YFSETQ. CDR3 loop: CASRFPTGPQETQYF. CDR3 DNA sequence: TGCGCCAGCAGATTCCCGACAGGGCCTCAGGAGACCCAGTACTTC.

This clone was counted once. The rearrangement joins TRBV6-1 to TRBJ2-7; 9 bases are a match to TRBD1. This CDR3 contains 15 residues. After removal of 3 bases from V and 6 bases from J, the junction contained 9 bases not matched to a gene. Per the germline V gene, CDR1 is MNHNS and CDR2 is SASEGT. CDR3 amino acids: CASSEMGQGVSEQYF. The DNA for the CDR3 is TGTGCCAGCAGTGAGATGGGACAGGGAGTGTCCGAGCAGTACTTC.

The V and J genes are TRBV27 and TRBJ2-1; TRBD1 matches at 9 bases. After removal of 5 bases from V and 8 bases from J, the junction contained 7 bases not matched to a gene. CDR3 length: 14 amino acids. Looked up from germline, CDR1 is MNHEY and CDR2 is SMNVEV (reference sequence). The CDR3 DNA sequence: TGTGCCAGCAGTCGGGACAGGGCGGCCCATGAGCAGTTCTTC. Residues: CASSRDRAAHEQFF.

This chain uses TRBV18 with TRBJ2-3; D is perhaps TRBD2 (6 bases). The CDR3 spans 15 residues. Looked up from germline, CDR1 is KGHSH and CDR2 is LQKENI. The V gene lost 3 bases and the J gene lost 6 bases, with 16 bases spanning the gap. The DNA for the CDR3 is TGTGCCAGCTCACCCGGGACCCGGGGGTATGATACGCAGTATTTT. It specifies CASSPGTRGYDTQYF.

The V call is TRBV5-4, the J call TRBJ2-2; 8 bases line up with TRBD1. The CDR3 extends over 15 amino acids. CDR1 and CDR2 (germline): SGHNT, YYREEE (reference sequence). With V trimmed by 1 base and J by 6 bases, 5 bases remained unmatched. Here the CDR3 DNA reads TGTGCCAGCAGCTTGAGACAGGGGATGCCCGGGGAGCTGTTTTTT. Translation gives CASSLRQGMPGELFF.

In its sample, this clone was seen once. V gene TRBV5-1 combines with J gene TRBJ2-3; no reliable D call. This CDR3 region has 13 residues. V was shortened by 1 base and J by 3 bases, with 6 bases between the two germline ends. Germline V CDR1 and CDR2: SGHRS, YFSETQ. This CDR3 reads CASSLSPTDTQYF. CDR3 nucleotide sequence: TGCGCCAGCAGCTTGTCCCCGACAGATACGCAGTATTTT.

A word on this clone: A much larger clonotype is one base distant, so this may be a read error. V and J are TRBV7-8 and TRBJ2-3; D not certain. CDR1 and CDR2 (germline): SGHVS, FQNEAQ. This CDR3 has 12 residues. V was clipped by 5 bases and J by 0 bases, with 3 bases between them. The CDR3 DNA sequence: TGTGCCAGCAGCCCAAGCACAGATACGCAGTATTTT. This sequence encodes CASSPSTDTQYF.